The 32 T cell receptor beta chains below were found in one sample sequenced in a study of human T cells and chemical hapten exposure (dated by TCRdb to the early 2020s). Preparation of the library involved RACE. The listed sequencing device is NextSeq 500. The public reads were quality trimmed at Q25 with fastp and then assembled into clones with MiXCR by TCRdb, keeping productive beta chains. All rows with the same CDR3 protein become a single entry with the most common DNA and genes. The sample table shows roughly 38,000 distinct CDR3 sequences, and over 7.5% are seen once. The biggest ten clones account for over 20% of the sample. Interpreted using the paper, the time point label stands for: patch test 3, about 24 weeks after DPC sensitization. Per the publication, the treatment or condition label means: therapeutic diphenylcyclopropenone sensitization with weekly scalp DPC. Unfractionated whole blood was collected in Tempus Blood RNA tubes, and total RNA was extracted from that blood.

Sequences were derived from whole blood, sampled in connection with sensitization to the hapten diphenylcyclopropenone (DPC). The receptors derive from a man in his fifties or sixties with alopecia areata. Some clones in this sample may be carry-over from other donors' samples.

The chain uses TRBV28 and TRBJ2-1, with unresolved D. Germline V gene sequence: CDR1 MDHEN, CDR2 SYDVKM. The CDR3 covers 14 residues. The V end was cut by 3 bases, the J end by 7 bases, with 13 bases between. The CDR3, as DNA: TGTGCCAGCAGTTTCTGGACCGACCTTAATGAGCAGTTCTTC. Translation gives CASSFWTDLNEQFF. The full variable domain, rest sourced from reference TRBV28 and TRBJ2-1, is DVKVTQSSRYLVKRTGEKVFLECVQDMDHENMFWYRQDPGLGLRLIYFSYDVKMKEKGDIPEGYSVSREKKERFSLILESASTNQTSMYLCASSFWTDLNEQFFGPGTRLTVL.

This chain links TRBV3-1 with TRBJ2-4; D might be TRBD2 (6 bases). The V and J ends lost 4 bases and 6 bases respectively, with 19 bases between them. Germline CDR1 is LGHDT and CDR2 is YNNKEL (reference sequence). This CDR3 spans 16 amino acids. The CDR3 sequence: CASSPGTTGLLNIQYF. The CDR3 nucleotides are TGTGCCAGCAGCCCAGGGACCACGGGACTCCTAAACATTCAGTACTTC.

The V call is TRBV7-8, the J call TRBJ2-7; the D is unclear. The CDR3 has 14 amino acids. Trimming removed 3 bases at V and 7 bases at J, with 16 bases between. Looked up from germline, CDR1 is SGHVS and CDR2 is FQNEAQ. The CDR3 loop is CASSFGPLLSEQYF. CDR3 bases: TGTGCCAGCAGCTTCGGCCCTCTCCTCAGTGAGCAGTACTTC.

This clonotype turned up a few times. This chain connects TRBV11-1 to TRBJ1-6; TRBD1 agrees at 7 bases. This CDR3 spans 14 amino acids. Trimming removed 5 bases from V and 12 bases from J; junction bases left unmatched: 10. Germline values: CDR1 SGHAT, CDR2 FQDESV (reference sequence). CDR3 region: CASSPGQRIGPLHF. CDR3 nucleotide sequence: TGTGCCAGCAGCCCGGGACAGCGCATTGGACCCCTCCACTTT.

This clonotype was seen many times. CDR3 residues: CASSLTRTENQPQHF. The CDR3 DNA sequence: TGTGCCAGCAGCTTAACCCGGACAGAGAATCAGCCCCAGCATTTT. The chain uses TRBV7-2 and TRBJ1-5; possible D gene TRBD1, 6 bases. V lost 2 bases and J 4 bases, leaving 12 bases between the germline ends. The CDR3 runs to 15 residues. Germline V gene sequence: CDR1 SGHTA, CDR2 FQGNSA.

This clonotype came up many times. The CDR3 reads CASSPQARVLGNQPQHF. The CDR3 coding sequence is TGTGCCAGCAGCCCACAGGCTCGGGTATTGGGCAATCAGCCCCAGCATTTT. The chain recombines TRBV6-2 or TRBV6-3 with TRBJ1-5; TRBD1 is a possible D gene (5 bases). In germline, CDR1 is MNHEY, CDR2 SVGEGT. The length of the CDR3 is 17 residues. The V gene lost 6 bases and the J gene lost 2 bases, with 20 bases spanning the gap.

This chain uses TRBV5-1 with TRBJ2-7, with D uncertain. The CDR3 runs to 12 residues. Trimming pared 0 bases from V and 4 bases from J, leaving 5 bases between. Germline V gene lookup returns CDR1 SGHRS and CDR2 YFSETQ. CDR3 nucleotides: TGCGCCAGCAGCTTGGACGGATACGAGCAGTACTTC. It translates to CASSLDGYEQYF. Combining the CDR3 with reference TRBV5-1 and TRBJ2-7 gives the whole variable domain KAGVTQTPRYLIKTRGQQVTLSCSPISGHRSVSWYQQTPGQGLQFLFEYFSETQRNKGNFPGRFSGRQFSNSRSEMNVSTLELGDSALYLCASSLDGYEQYFGPGTRLTVT.

This clonotype was recorded many times. This chain connects TRBV7-9 to TRBJ2-1; 8 bases match TRBD1. Trimming took 2 bases from V and 8 from J; bases not matched to a gene: 8. Germline CDR1 SEHNR, CDR2 FQNEAQ (reference sequence). This CDR3 spans 15 amino acids. In DNA form, the CDR3 reads TGTGCCAGCAGCTTAAGTCAGGGGGCTTGGGATGAGCAGTTCTTC. It specifies CASSLSQGAWDEQFF.

This clonotype was counted only a few times. The chain couples TRBV29-1 to TRBJ2-3; TRBD1 matches at 12 bases. The CDR3 runs 20 residues. The V and J ends lost 1 base and 5 bases, in that order; junction bases with no gene match: 19. CDR1 is SQVTM and CDR2 is ANQGSEA in the germline V gene. CDR3 sequence: CSVEVGTGGSSGRLRDTQYF. CDR3 DNA sequence: TGCAGCGTTGAAGTTGGGACAGGGGGCTCTAGCGGGAGATTGCGAGATACGCAGTATTTT.

The chain is built from TRBV6-2 or TRBV6-3 and TRBJ2-7; D not certain. The germline V gene has CDR1 MNHEY and CDR2 SVGEGT. The CDR3 covers 12 residues. The germline V and J ends were trimmed by 4 bases and 3 bases, with 7 bases remaining between them. The CDR3, as DNA: TGTGCCAGCAGTTTCACTGTCTACGAGCAGTACTTC. This translates into CASSFTVYEQYF.

The chain has TRBV3-1 and TRBJ2-7; a weak D match, TRBD2 (6 bases). Trimming shortened V by 4 bases and J by 0 bases, and 16 bases separated the two germline ends. The CDR3 length is 16 residues. From germline, CDR1 is LGHDT and CDR2 YNNKEL (reference sequence). CDR3 DNA: TGTGCCAGCAGCCCTCGGGGAGCGGGCACCTCCTACGAGCAGTACTTC. Its protein product is CASSPRGAGTSYEQYF.

This clonotype has ten or more counts. V gene TRBV20-1 combines with J gene TRBJ2-1; D remains unclear. The germline gives CDR1 DFQATT, CDR2 SNEGSKA (reference sequence). The CDR3 loop spans 15 amino acids. Trimming took off 0 bases at V and 14 bases at J, with 23 bases between the two ends. The chain's CDR3 is CSARDSAPESTSEFF. CDR3 coding DNA: TGCAGTGCTAGAGATTCGGCCCCGGAAAGCACCTCGGAGTTCTTC.

This clonotype was counted ten times or more. The chain carries TRBV9 and TRBJ2-1, with 7 bases identical to TRBD2. The CDR3 totals 16 residues. V was clipped by 0 bases and J by 7 bases; unmatched bases: 10. The germline gives CDR1 SGDLS, CDR2 YYNGEE. CDR3 sequence (DNA): TGTGCCAGCAGCGTAGCCACGGGAGGAGGTATAAATGAGCAGTTCTTC. It is translated as CASSVATGGGINEQFF.

This clonotype was counted ten times or more. The chain combines TRBV2 with TRBJ2-7; 7 nucleotides match TRBD1. The CDR3 has 15 amino acids. Germline CDR1 and CDR2: SNHLY and FYNNEI. After removal of 3 bases from V and 4 bases from J, the junction contained 9 bases not matched to a gene. The CDR3 sequence: CASSDWTGRRYEQYF. The CDR3 nucleotides are TGTGCCAGCAGTGACTGGACAGGTCGGAGGTACGAGCAGTACTTC.

This clonotype was counted at least ten times. The chain has TRBV7-3 and TRBJ1-1; D may be TRBD1 (6 bases). V was trimmed by 2 bases and J by 5 bases, leaving 9 bases between them. The CDR3 runs 13 residues. Per germline, CDR1 SGHTA and CDR2 FQGTGA. This CDR3 reads CASSLGGLTEAFF. The DNA of the CDR3 is TGTGCCAGCAGCTTAGGGGGGCTGACTGAAGCTTTCTTT.

V usage is TRBV29-1 and J usage is TRBJ2-2; D is perhaps TRBD1 (5 bases). The CDR3 has 13 amino acids. Trimming took 7 bases from V and 1 from J, leaving 10 bases between them. CDR1 is SQVTM and CDR2 is ANQGSEA in the germline V gene. The CDR3 DNA is TGCAGCGCAAGGACACAGAACACCGGGGAGCTGTTTTTT. Its translation: CSARTQNTGELFF.

The chain has TRBV29-1 and TRBJ2-7, with 7 nucleotides matching TRBD1. This CDR3 spans 13 amino acids. Trimming removed 3 bases from V and 5 bases from J; junction bases left unmatched: 7. Germline CDR1 SQVTM, CDR2 ANQGSEA. CDR3 region: CSVDRTGSHEQYF. Written as DNA, the CDR3 is TGCAGCGTTGACCGGACAGGATCACACGAGCAGTACTTC.

This clonotype was detected a few times. The chain combines TRBV10-3 with TRBJ2-7; 10 bases are shared with TRBD2. The CDR3 is 14 amino acids. Germline CDR1 is ENHRY and CDR2 is SYGVKD. The trim removed 6 bases at V and 5 bases at J, leaving 7 bases unmatched. CDR3: CAISETSGPHEQYF. In DNA form, the CDR3 reads TGTGCCATCAGCGAGACTAGCGGGCCCCACGAGCAGTACTTC.

Ten or more counts support this clonotype. The genes are TRBV2 and TRBJ2-5; D perhaps matches TRBD1 (5 bases). The V end was cut by 2 bases, the J end by 7 bases, with 11 bases between. This CDR3 region has 13 residues. Germline assignment: CDR1 SNHLY and CDR2 FYNNEI. The CDR3 sequence is CASSEHRRLTQYF. In nucleotides, the CDR3 is TGTGCCAGCAGTGAACACAGGCGCCTGACCCAGTACTTC.

This clonotype was found many times. The J gene is TRBJ2-1, the V gene TRBV5-4; no reliable D call. The CDR3 runs to 16 residues. The V and J ends lost 2 bases and 7 bases respectively, with 19 bases between them. Germline V gives CDR1 SGHNT, CDR2 YYREEE (reference sequence). The CDR3 protein is CASSLTNRIRVNEQFF. In DNA form, the CDR3 reads TGTGCCAGCAGCTTAACCAACAGAATTCGCGTTAATGAGCAGTTCTTC.

This clonotype was picked up many times. The chain recombines TRBV5-1 with TRBJ2-2; a weak D match, TRBD1 (6 bases). Trimming left V 6 bases short and J 1 base short, with 10 bases between. CDR3 length: 14 residues. Per germline, CDR1 SGHRS and CDR2 YFSETQ. The chain's CDR3 is CASIGQLNTGELFF. Written as DNA, the CDR3 is TGCGCCAGCATCGGACAGTTGAACACCGGGGAGCTGTTTTTT.

This clonotype was observed a handful of times. J is TRBJ2-3 and V is TRBV28; D is unclear. Germline V lookup: CDR1 MDHEN, CDR2 SYDVKM. V was pared by 5 bases and J by 0 bases, with 15 bases between. This CDR3 has 16 residues. CDR3 bases: TGTGCCAGCAGTCCTCCTCGTCTGCTTAGCACAGATACGCAGTATTTT. This translates into CASSPPRLLSTDTQYF. The full variable domain, its missing parts supplied by reference TRBV28 and TRBJ2-3, is DVKVTQSSRYLVKRTGEKVFLECVQDMDHENMFWYRQDPGLGLRLIYFSYDVKMKEKGDIPEGYSVSREKKERFSLILESASTNQTSMYLCASSPPRLLSTDTQYFGPGTRLTVL.

This clonotype was seen repeatedly, ten times or more. CDR3 DNA: TGTGCCAGTAGTATAGTCGCGGGAGTAAGCGCAGATACGCAGTATTTT. This encodes CASSIVAGVSADTQYF. The V and J genes are TRBV19 and TRBJ2-3; 7 bases agree with TRBD2. The CDR3 extends over 16 amino acids. Germline trimming cut 1 base from V and 4 bases from J; bases unmatched to any gene: 8. CDR1 and CDR2 (germline): LNHDA, SQIVND (reference sequence).

This clonotype occurred a few times. The chain is built from TRBV30 and TRBJ2-5; D gene uncertain. The CDR3 is made up of 12 amino acids. Germline CDR1 reads GTSNPN; CDR2 reads SVGIG (reference sequence). Trimming cost V 3 bases and J 1 base, with 6 bases left between them. CDR3 residues: CAWRPAQETQYF. CDR3 in DNA: TGTGCCTGGAGGCCAGCCCAAGAGACCCAGTACTTC. The whole variable domain, filled in from reference TRBV30 and TRBJ2-5, reads SQTIHQWPATLVQPVGSPLSLECTVEGTSNPNLYWYRQAAGRGLQLLFYSVGIGQISSEVPQNLSASRPQDRQFILSSKKLLLSDSGFYLCAWRPAQETQYFGPGTRLLVL.

The J gene is TRBJ2-7, the V gene TRBV9; no firm D call. The V gene's germline CDR1 is SGDLS and CDR2 YYNGEE. This CDR3 has 15 amino acids. Trimming shortened V by 4 bases and J by 0 bases, and 14 bases separated the two germline ends. The CDR3 spells CASSSEPRSSYEQYF. The CDR3 nucleotides read TGTGCCAGCAGCTCGGAGCCCAGGAGCTCCTACGAGCAGTACTTC.

The chain recombines TRBV29-1 with TRBJ2-3, with 12 bases fitting TRBD2. The J segment lost 3 bases and the V segment lost 7 bases, leaving 8 bases of the junction unmatched. CDR1 SQVTM and CDR2 ANQGSEA come from the germline V gene. CDR3 length: 15 residues. The CDR3 DNA reads as TGCAGCGCCACACCCACTAGCGGGAGGACAGATACGCAGTATTTT. Translating it yields CSATPTSGRTDTQYF.

This clonotype was detected many times. The DNA for the CDR3 is TGTGCCACTTACGGGAGCGGCCCAAGCACAGATACGCAGTATTTT. It is translated as CATYGSGPSTDTQYF. The rearrangement joins TRBV10-3 to TRBJ2-3, with D maybe TRBD2 (6 bases). The germline gives CDR1 ENHRY, CDR2 SYGVKD. Trimming took off 10 bases at V and 0 bases at J, with 17 bases between the two ends. CDR3 size: 15 residues.

This clonotype was counted at least ten times. This chain uses TRBV20-1 with TRBJ1-2; D call uncertain. The CDR3 extends over 12 amino acids. From germline, CDR1 is DFQATT and CDR2 SNEGSKA (reference sequence). Trimming removed 6 bases at V and 7 bases at J, with 15 bases between. In DNA, the CDR3 is TGCAGTGCCCCCTCAATAGAGTCTGGCTACACCTTC. It translates to CSAPSIESGYTF.

This clonotype was recorded many times. The chain carries TRBV7-2 and TRBJ1-3; D gene uncertain. Between the trimmed V and J ends, which lost 4 bases and 0 bases, there was a span of 13 bases. The CDR3 length is 16 residues. Looked up from germline, CDR1 is SGHTA and CDR2 is FQGNSA. The DNA for the CDR3 is TGTGCCAGCAGCTCCCGGACGTTAAGCTCTGGAAACACCATATATTTT. Its translation: CASSSRTLSSGNTIYF.

This clonotype has just a few counts. The chain couples TRBV29-1 to TRBJ2-7; no clear D gene. The V end lost 5 bases, the J end lost 2 bases, and 13 bases lay between the germline ends. Germline values: CDR1 SQVTM, CDR2 ANQGSEA. CDR3 length equals 13 residues. DNA of the CDR3: TGCAGCGTTTTCGTTCCGCAAGCCTACGAGCAGTACTTC. This translates into CSVFVPQAYEQYF.

This clonotype was seen repeatedly, ten times or more. The genes are TRBV19 and TRBJ2-7; possible D gene TRBD1, 6 bases. This CDR3 is 13 amino acids long. Germline V gene lookup returns CDR1 LNHDA and CDR2 SQIVND (reference sequence). V lost 5 bases and J lost 5, with 13 bases in between. CDR3 sequence: CASSPQGFDEQYF. CDR3 nucleotide sequence: TGTGCCAGTAGTCCTCAGGGGTTTGACGAGCAGTACTTC.

This chain links TRBV6-1 with TRBJ1-1; no reliable D call. This CDR3 spans 13 amino acids. Germline V gene data show CDR1 as MNHNS and CDR2 as SASEGT. Trimming shortened V by 1 base and J by 2 bases, and 5 bases separated the two germline ends. DNA for the CDR3: TGTGCCAGCAGTGAAGTACTTAACACTGAAGCTTTCTTT. This gives the protein CASSEVLNTEAFF.